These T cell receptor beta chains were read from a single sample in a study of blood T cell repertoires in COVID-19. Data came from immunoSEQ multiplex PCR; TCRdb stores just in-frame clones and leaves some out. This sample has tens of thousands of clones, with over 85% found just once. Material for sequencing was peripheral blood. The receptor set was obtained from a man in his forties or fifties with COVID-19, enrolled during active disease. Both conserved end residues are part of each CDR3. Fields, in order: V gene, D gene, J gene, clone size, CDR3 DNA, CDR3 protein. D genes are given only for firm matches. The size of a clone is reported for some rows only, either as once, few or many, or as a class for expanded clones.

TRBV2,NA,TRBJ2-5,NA,TGTGCCAGCACTCAACAGCTGTGGCAAGAGACCCAGTACTTC,CASTQQLWQETQYF
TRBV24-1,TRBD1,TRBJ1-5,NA,TGTGCCACCAGTGACCCTGGGACAGGGGCAAATCAGCCCCAGCATTTT,CATSDPGTGANQPQHF
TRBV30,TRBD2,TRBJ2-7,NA,TGTGCCTGGAGTAAGGCTAGCGGATACGAGCAGTACTTC,CAWSKASGYEQYF
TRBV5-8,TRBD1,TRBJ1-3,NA,TGTGCCAGCAGCTGGGCGTACGGGACAGAATCTGGAAACACCATATATTTT,CASSWAYGTESGNTIYF
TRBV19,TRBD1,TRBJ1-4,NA,TGTGCCAGTAGACCGGGACAGGGGAGTGAAAAACTGTTTTTT,CASRPGQGSEKLFF
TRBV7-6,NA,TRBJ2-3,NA,TGTGCCAGCAGCTTACAAGCGGGCCACACAGATACGCAGTATTTT,CASSLQAGHTDTQYF
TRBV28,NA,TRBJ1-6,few,TGTGCCAGCAGTTCAGGGTCTTCAAGCCCTAATTCACCCCTCCACTTT,CASSSGSSSPNSPLHF
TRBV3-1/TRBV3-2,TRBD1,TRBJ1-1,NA,TGTGCCAGCAGCCAAGATTGGGGACAGGGGGCGCGCGCTTTCTTT,CASSQDWGQGARAFF
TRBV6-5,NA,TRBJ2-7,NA,TGTGCCAGCAGGGACCAAGGGTTTCGGAGGGAGCAGTACTTC,CASRDQGFRREQYF
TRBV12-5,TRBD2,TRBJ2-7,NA,TGTGCTAGTGGTTTGTTACTGCTAGCGGGGAGCTCCTACGAGCAGTACTTC,CASGLLLLAGSSYEQYF
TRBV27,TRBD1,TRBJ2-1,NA,TGTGCCAGCAGTTCCCGCCCTACAGGGGTTGTGTACAATGAGCAGTTCTTC,CASSSRPTGVVYNEQFF
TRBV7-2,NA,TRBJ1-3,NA,TGTGCCAGCAGCTTAGAACTGAGATCGGGAAACACCATATATTTT,CASSLELRSGNTIYF
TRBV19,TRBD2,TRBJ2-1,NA,TGTGCCAGTAGTCCAGGGACTAGCTGGAAAGTTGGTGAGCAGTTCTTC,CASSPGTSWKVGEQFF
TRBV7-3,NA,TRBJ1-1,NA,TGTGCCAGCGGGCAGGGTGAAGGCACTGAAGCTTTCTTT,CASGQGEGTEAFF
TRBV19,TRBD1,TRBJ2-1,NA,TGTGCCAGTAGTACCGGTTTTCGGACAGGGGACAATGAGCAGTTCTTC,CASSTGFRTGDNEQFF
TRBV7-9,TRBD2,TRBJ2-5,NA,TGTGCCAGCAGCCTGGCGCTAGCGGTTTCACAAGAGACCCAGTACTTC,CASSLALAVSQETQYF
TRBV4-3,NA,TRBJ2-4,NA,TGCGCCAGCAGCCAAGATCCCCACAGTTTCGGAGCCAAAAACATTCAGTACTTC,CASSQDPHSFGAKNIQYF
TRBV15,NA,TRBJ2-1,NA,TGTGCCACCAGCAAGGCTCGGGGGTCCTACAATGAGCAGTTCTTC,CATSKARGSYNEQFF
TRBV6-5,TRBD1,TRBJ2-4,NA,TGTGCCAGCAGTTACTCGCGGACAGGGGGAAACATTCAGTACTTC,CASSYSRTGGNIQYF
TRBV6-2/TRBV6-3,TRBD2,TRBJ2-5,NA,TGTGCCAGCAGTTACCGCCCCGGCGGGAGGGCCTGGGAGACCCAGTACTTC,CASSYRPGGRAWETQYF
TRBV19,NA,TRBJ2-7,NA,TGTGCCAGTAGTATTCTGGGGGCCCAAACCTACGAGCAGTACTTC,CASSILGAQTYEQYF
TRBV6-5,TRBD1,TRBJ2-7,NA,TGTGCCAACTCGAGGGACAGGCAGGCCCACGAGCAGTACTTC,CANSRDRQAHEQYF
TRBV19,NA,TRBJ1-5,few,TGTGCCAGTAGGAAACACAATCAGCCCCAGCATTTT,CASRKHNQPQHF
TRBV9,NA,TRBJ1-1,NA,TGTGCCAGCAGCACTAGCGGCAGGGCGAACACTGAAGCTTTCTTT,CASSTSGRANTEAFF
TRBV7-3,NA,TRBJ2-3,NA,TGTGCCAGCAGCTTAAACCCAGGCGGCACAGATACGCAGTATTTT,CASSLNPGGTDTQYF
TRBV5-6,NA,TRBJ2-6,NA,TGTGCCAGCAGCTCCATATTGTCGGGACAAACCTCTGGGGCCAACGTCCTGACTTTC,CASSSILSGQTSGANVLTF
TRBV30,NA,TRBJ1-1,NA,TGTGCCTGGACCCGGAGGGGGGGGAACACTGAAGCTTTCTTT,CAWTRRGGNTEAFF
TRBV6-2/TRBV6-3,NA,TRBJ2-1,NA,TGTGCCAGCAGTTACTTGGGAGTTGGCTACAATGAGCAGTTCTTC,CASSYLGVGYNEQFF
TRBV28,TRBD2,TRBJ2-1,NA,TGTGCCAGCAGCATCCCAATGGGACTAGCGCGTGAGCAGTTCTTC,CASSIPMGLAREQFF
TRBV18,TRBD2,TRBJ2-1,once,TGTGCCAGCTCACCTGGACTAGCGGGAGGGCCGTGGCGGAGCTACAATGAGCAGTTCTTC,CASSPGLAGGPWRSYNEQFF
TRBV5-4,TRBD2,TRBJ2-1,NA,TGTGCCAGCAGCGTCGTAGGGGTAGCGGGAAATGAGCAGTTCTTC,CASSVVGVAGNEQFF
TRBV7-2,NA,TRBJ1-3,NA,TGTGCCAGCAGCTGGCTAGGGAGGGCCTTCTCTGGAAACACCATATATTTT,CASSWLGRAFSGNTIYF
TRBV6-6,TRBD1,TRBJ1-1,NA,TGTGCCAGCAGCTCCTCCCCGGGACAGGGACTAAACCCCCAAATGAACACTGAAGCTTTCTTT,CASSSSPGQGLNPQMNTEAFF
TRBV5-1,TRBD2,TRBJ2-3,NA,TGCGCCAGCAGCTTGGGGGCCTCCAGCGGGGGCACAGATACGCAGTATTTT,CASSLGASSGGTDTQYF
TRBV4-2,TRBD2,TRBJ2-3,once,TGTGCCAGCAGATTGACTAGCGCCTCTAGCACAGATACGCAGTATTTT,CASRLTSASSTDTQYF
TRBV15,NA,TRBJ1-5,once,TGTGCCACCAGCAGAGATAGCCTGAGGAATCAGCCCCAGCATTTT,CATSRDSLRNQPQHF
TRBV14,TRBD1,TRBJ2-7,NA,TGTGCCAGCAGTTCCCGGGACAGACAATTTTACGAGCAGTACTTC,CASSSRDRQFYEQYF
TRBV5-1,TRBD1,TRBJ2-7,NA,TGCGCCAGCAGCAGGGGACAGGGGATCCACGAGCAGTACTTC,CASSRGQGIHEQYF
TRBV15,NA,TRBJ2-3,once,TGTGCCACCAGCAGATCGCGATCGGCAGATACGCAGTATTTT,CATSRSRSADTQYF
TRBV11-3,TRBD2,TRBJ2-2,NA,TGTGCCAGCAGCCCCGGACTAGCGGGAGCCGGGGAGCTGTTTTTT,CASSPGLAGAGELFF
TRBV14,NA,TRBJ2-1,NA,TGTGCCAGCAGCAGGCTAGGGGGGGGCTACAATGAGCAGTTCTTC,CASSRLGGGYNEQFF
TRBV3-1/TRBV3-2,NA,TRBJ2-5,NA,TGTGCCAGCAGCCAAGTCTCGGCCCAGTACTTC,CASSQVSAQYF
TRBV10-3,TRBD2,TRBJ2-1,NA,TGTGCCATCAGTGACTCTAGCGGGATCCTGGAGTTCTTC,CAISDSSGILEFF
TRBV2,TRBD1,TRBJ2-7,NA,TGTGCCAGCCGGGACAGGGGGTACGAGCAGTACTTC,CASRDRGYEQYF
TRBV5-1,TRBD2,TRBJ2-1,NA,TGCGCCAGCAGCTTGGCCGGCGGGAGCGCGACGACCTACAATGAGCAGTTCTTC,CASSLAGGSATTYNEQFF
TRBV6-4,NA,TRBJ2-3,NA,TGTGCCAGCAGTGACGACAGAGGCCGCACGCAGTATTTT,CASSDDRGRTQYF
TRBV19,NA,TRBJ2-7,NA,TGTGCCAGTAGCCTCAGGTCTACCTACGAGCAGTACTTC,CASSLRSTYEQYF
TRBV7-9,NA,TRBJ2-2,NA,TGTGCCAGCAGCCAAAGGACAGAGAACACCGGGGAGCTGTTTTTT,CASSQRTENTGELFF
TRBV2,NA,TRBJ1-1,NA,TGTGCCAGCAGTCCACGGGACTTAGGCTTGAACACTGAAGCTTTCTTT,CASSPRDLGLNTEAFF
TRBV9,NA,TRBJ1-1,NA,TGTGCCAGCAGCTTCATGACAGGACCTATTGAAGCTTTCTTT,CASSFMTGPIEAFF
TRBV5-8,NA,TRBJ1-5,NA,TGTGCCAGCAGCTTGGTCCCGTCCGTTCAGCCCCAGCATTTT,CASSLVPSVQPQHF
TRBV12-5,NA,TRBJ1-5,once,TGTGCTAGTGGTTTGGAGCCCAATCAGCCCCAGCATTTT,CASGLEPNQPQHF
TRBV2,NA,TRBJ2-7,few,TGTGCCAGCAGTGAAGGCTGGATCGGGTACGAGCAGTACTTC,CASSEGWIGYEQYF
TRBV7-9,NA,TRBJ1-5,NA,TGTGCCAGCAGCTTAAGCGGGGGACGTGAGCCCCAGCATTTT,CASSLSGGREPQHF